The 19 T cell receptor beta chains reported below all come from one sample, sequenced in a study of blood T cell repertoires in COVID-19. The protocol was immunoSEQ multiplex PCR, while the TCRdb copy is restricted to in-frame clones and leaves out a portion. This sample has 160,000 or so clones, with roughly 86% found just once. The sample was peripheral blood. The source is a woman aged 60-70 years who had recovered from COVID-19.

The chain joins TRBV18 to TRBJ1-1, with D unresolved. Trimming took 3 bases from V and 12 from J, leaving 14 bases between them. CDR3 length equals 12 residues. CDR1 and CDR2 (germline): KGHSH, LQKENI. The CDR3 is CASSPAEGHTFF. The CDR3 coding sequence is TGTGCCAGCTCACCGGCAGAGGGCCACACTTTCTTT.

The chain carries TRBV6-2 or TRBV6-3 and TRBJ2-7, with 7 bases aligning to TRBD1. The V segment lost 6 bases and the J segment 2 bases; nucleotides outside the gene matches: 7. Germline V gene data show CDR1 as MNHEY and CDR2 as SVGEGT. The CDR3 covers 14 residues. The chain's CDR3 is CASSRRDRAYEQYF. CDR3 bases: TGTGCCAGCAGCCGACGGGACAGAGCCTACGAGCAGTACTTC.

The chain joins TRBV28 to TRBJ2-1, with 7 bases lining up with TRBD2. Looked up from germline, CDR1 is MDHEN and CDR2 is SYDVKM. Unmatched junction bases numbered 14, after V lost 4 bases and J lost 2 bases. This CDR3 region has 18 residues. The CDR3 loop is CASSSVEAWREPYNEQFF. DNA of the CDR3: TGTGCCAGCAGTTCCGTTGAGGCGTGGCGGGAGCCCTACAATGAGCAGTTCTTC. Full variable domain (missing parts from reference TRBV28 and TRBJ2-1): DVKVTQSSRYLVKRTGEKVFLECVQDMDHENMFWYRQDPGLGLRLIYFSYDVKMKEKGDIPEGYSVSREKKERFSLILESASTNQTSMYLCASSSVEAWREPYNEQFFGPGTRLTVL.

CDR3 sequence: CASSLDRDTEAFF. In DNA form, the CDR3 reads TGTGCCAGCAGCCTTGACAGGGACACTGAAGCTTTCTTT. The gene calls are TRBV7-7 and TRBJ1-1; TRBD1 agrees at 7 bases. V shed 5 bases and J 3 bases; nucleotides not matched to a gene: 3. Germline CDR1 is SSHAT and CDR2 is FNYEAQ (reference sequence). CDR3 length: 13 amino acids.

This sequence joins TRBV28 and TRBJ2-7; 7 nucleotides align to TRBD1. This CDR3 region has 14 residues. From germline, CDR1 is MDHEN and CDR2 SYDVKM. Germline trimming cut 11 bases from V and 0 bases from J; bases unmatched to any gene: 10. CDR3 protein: CASEGAGGSYEQYF. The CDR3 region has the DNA TGTGCCTCCGAGGGGGCAGGGGGCTCCTACGAGCAGTACTTC.

CDR3 nucleotide sequence: TGCGCCAGCAGCCCCGGACTAGCGGGCAGCACAGATACGCAGTATTTT. Its protein is CASSPGLAGSTDTQYF. The chain uses TRBV5-1 and TRBJ2-3, with 11 positions matching TRBD2. V was pared by 4 bases and J by 0 bases, with 4 bases of the junction left unmatched. This CDR3 is 16 amino acids long. The germline gives CDR1 SGHRS, CDR2 YFSETQ.

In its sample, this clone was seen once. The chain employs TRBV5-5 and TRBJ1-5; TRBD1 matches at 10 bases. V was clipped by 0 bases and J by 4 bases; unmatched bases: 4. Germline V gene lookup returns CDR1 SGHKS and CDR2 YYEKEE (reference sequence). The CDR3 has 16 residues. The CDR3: CASSLGQGAWNQPQHF. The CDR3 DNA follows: TGTGCCAGCAGCTTGGGACAGGGGGCCTGGAATCAGCCCCAGCATTTT.

The CDR3 nucleotides are TGCGCCAGCAGCCCCTCGGGACTAGGGGGTAATGAGCAGTTCTTC. The encoded protein is CASSPSGLGGNEQFF. The J gene is TRBJ2-1, the V gene TRBV5-1; 8 nucleotides line up with TRBD2. Germline CDR1 SGHRS, CDR2 YFSETQ. The CDR3 has 15 amino acids. The J segment lost 7 bases and the V segment lost 4 bases, leaving 10 bases of the junction unmatched.

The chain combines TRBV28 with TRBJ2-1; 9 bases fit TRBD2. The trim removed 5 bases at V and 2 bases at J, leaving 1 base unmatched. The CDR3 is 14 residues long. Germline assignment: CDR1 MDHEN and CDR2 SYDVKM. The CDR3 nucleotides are TGTGCCAGCAGTAGCGGGGGGACCTACAATGAGCAGTTCTTC. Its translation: CASSSGGTYNEQFF.

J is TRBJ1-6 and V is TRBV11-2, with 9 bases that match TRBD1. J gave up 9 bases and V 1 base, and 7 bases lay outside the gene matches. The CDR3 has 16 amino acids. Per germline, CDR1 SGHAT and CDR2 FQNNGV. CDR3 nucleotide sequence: TGTGCCAGCAGCTTAGTTGGGACAGGGTCGGGTTCACCCCTCCACTTT. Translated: CASSLVGTGSGSPLHF.

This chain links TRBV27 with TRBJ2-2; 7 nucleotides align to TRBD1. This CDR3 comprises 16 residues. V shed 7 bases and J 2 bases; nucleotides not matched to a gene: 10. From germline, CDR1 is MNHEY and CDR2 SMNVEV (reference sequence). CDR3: CASTSAGQANTGELFF. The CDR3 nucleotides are TGTGCCAGCACGTCGGCCGGACAGGCCAACACCGGGGAGCTGTTTTTT.

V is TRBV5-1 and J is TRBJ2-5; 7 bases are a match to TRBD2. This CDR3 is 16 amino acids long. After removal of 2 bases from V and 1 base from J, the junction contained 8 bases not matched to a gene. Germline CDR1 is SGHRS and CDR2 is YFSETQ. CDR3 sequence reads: CASSLGLLAAQETQYF. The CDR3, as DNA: TGCGCCAGCAGCTTAGGACTCCTAGCGGCCCAAGAGACCCAGTACTTC.

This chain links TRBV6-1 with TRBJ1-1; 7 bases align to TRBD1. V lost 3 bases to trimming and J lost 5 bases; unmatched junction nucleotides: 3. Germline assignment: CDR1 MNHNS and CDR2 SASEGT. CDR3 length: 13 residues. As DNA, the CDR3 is TGTGCCAGCAGTGACGCAGGGGGAACTGAAGCTTTCTTT. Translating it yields CASSDAGGTEAFF.

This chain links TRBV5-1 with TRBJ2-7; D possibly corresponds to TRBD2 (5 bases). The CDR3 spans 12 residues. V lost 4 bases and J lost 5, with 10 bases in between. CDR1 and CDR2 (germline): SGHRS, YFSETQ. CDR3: CASSKGSDEQYF. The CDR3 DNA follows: TGCGCCAGCAGCAAAGGGAGCGACGAGCAGTACTTC.

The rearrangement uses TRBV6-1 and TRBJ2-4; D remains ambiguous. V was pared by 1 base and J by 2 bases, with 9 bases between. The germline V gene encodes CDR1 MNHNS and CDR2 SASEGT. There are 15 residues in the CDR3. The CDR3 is CASSEDLMTKNIQYF. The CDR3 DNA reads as TGTGCCAGCAGTGAAGACTTAATGACCAAAAACATTCAGTACTTC.

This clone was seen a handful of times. The CDR3 DNA reads as TGCGCCAGCAGGTCAGAAGTCTCCTATAATTCACCCCTCCACTTT. This sequence encodes CASRSEVSYNSPLHF. V gene TRBV5-1 combines with J gene TRBJ1-6; no clear D gene. Trimming took 5 bases from V and 0 from J, leaving 9 bases between them. This CDR3 is 15 amino acids long. Germline V lookup: CDR1 SGHRS, CDR2 YFSETQ.

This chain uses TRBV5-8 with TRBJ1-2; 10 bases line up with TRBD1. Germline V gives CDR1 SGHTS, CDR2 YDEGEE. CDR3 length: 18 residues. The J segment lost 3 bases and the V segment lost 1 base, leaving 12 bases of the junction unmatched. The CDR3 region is CASSLWTGGFSGDYGYTF. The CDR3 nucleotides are TGTGCCAGCAGCTTGTGGACAGGGGGTTTCTCGGGGGACTATGGCTACACCTTC.

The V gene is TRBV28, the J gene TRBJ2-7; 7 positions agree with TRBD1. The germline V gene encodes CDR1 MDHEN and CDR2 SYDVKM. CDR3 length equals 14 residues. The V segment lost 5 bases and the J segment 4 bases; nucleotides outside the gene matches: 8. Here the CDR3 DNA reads TGTGCCAGCAGTAGGACCGGGGACAGATACGAGCAGTACTTC. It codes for CASSRTGDRYEQYF. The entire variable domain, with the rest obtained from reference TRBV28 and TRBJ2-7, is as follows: DVKVTQSSRYLVKRTGEKVFLECVQDMDHENMFWYRQDPGLGLRLIYFSYDVKMKEKGDIPEGYSVSREKKERFSLILESASTNQTSMYLCASSRTGDRYEQYFGPGTRLTVT.

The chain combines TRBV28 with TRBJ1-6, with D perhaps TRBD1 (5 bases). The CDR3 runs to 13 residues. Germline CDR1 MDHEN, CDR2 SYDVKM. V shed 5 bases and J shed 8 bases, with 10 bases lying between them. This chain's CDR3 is CASSPTDYSPLHF. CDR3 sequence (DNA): TGTGCCAGCAGTCCGACAGACTATTCACCCCTCCACTTT.